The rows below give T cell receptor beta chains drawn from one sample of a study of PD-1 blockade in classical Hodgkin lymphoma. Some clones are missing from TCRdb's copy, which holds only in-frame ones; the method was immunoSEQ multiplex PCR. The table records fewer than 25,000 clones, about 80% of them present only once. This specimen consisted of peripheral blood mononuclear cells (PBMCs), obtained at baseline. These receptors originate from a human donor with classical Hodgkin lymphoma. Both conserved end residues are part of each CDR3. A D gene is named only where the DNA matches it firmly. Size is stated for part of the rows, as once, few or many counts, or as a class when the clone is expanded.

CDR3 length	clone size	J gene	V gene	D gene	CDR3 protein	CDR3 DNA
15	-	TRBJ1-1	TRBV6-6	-	CASSYQGAWITEAFF	TGTGCCAGCAGTTATCAGGGCGCGTGGATTACTGAAGCTTTCTTT
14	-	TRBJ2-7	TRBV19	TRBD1	CASSNYRGSYEQYF	TGTGCCAGTAGCAATTACAGGGGCTCCTACGAGCAGTACTTC
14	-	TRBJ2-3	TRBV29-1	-	CSVGTGQVGDTQYF	TGCAGCGTTGGTACGGGGCAGGTTGGAGATACGCAGTATTTT
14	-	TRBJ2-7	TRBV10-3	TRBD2	CAIKIAGGLYEQYF	TGTGCCATCAAGATAGCGGGGGGTCTATACGAGCAGTACTTC
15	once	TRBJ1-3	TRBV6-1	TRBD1	CASRATGATGNTIYF	TGTGCCAGCAGGGCTACAGGGGCCACTGGAAACACCATATATTTT
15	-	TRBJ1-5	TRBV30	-	CAWSGRFYSNQPQHF	TGTGCCTGGAGTGGCAGGTTTTATAGCAATCAGCCCCAGCATTTT
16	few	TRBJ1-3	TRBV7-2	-	CASSGPTGTIGNTIYF	TGTGCCAGCAGCGGTCCTACAGGAACAATAGGAAACACCATATATTTT
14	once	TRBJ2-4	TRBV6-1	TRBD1	CASSERWDRNIQYF	TGTGCCAGCAGTGAACGATGGGACAGGAACATTCAGTACTTC
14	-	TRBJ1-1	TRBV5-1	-	CASSLLQGGVEAFF	TGCGCCAGCAGCCTGCTCCAGGGCGGGGTTGAAGCTTTCTTT
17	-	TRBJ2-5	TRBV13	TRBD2	CASSWTASGGVQETQYF	TGTGCCAGCAGCTGGACCGCTAGCGGGGGCGTCCAAGAGACCCAGTACTTC
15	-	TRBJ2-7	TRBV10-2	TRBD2	CASTLGLAGVYEQYF	TGCGCCAGCACCCTAGGACTAGCGGGGGTCTACGAGCAGTACTTC
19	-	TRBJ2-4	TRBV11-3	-	CASSLVLANKILAKNIQYF	TGTGCCAGCAGCTTAGTGCTAGCCAACAAAATCCTAGCCAAAAACATTCAGTACTTC
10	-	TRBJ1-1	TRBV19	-	CASSRERAFF	TGTGCCAGTAGCCGTGAGCGAGCTTTCTTT
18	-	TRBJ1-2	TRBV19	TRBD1	CASTSTTATGGANYGYTF	TGTGCCAGTACCTCGACAACCGCGACAGGGGGAGCTAACTATGGCTACACCTTC
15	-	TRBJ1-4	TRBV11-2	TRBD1	CASSRNPGQGVKLFF	TGTGCCAGCAGCCGAAACCCGGGACAGGGGGTAAAACTGTTTTTT
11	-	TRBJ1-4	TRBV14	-	CASSHGEKLFF	TGTGCCAGCAGCCATGGGGAAAAACTGTTTTTT
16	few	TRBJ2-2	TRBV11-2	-	CASSSGVLSNTGELFF	TGTGCCAGCAGTTCAGGGGTACTCTCGAACACCGGGGAGCTGTTTTTT
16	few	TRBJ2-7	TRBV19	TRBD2	CASSTTKRGSSYEQYF	TGTGCCAGTAGTACCACTAAGCGGGGATCATCCTACGAGCAGTACTTC
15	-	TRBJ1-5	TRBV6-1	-	CASSRSDSYNQPQHF	TGTGCCAGCAGTAGATCCGACAGCTACAATCAGCCCCAGCATTTT
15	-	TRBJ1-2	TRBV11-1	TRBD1	CASSPRDSYNYGYTF	TGTGCCAGCAGCCCCCGGGACAGCTACAACTATGGCTACACCTTC
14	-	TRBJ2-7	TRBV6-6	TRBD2	CASRVAGGSYEQYF	TGTGCCAGCAGGGTGGCGGGGGGCTCCTACGAGCAGTACTTC
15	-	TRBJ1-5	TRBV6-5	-	CASSVNAGMGQPQHF	TGTGCCAGCAGTGTAAACGCAGGAATGGGTCAGCCCCAGCATTTT
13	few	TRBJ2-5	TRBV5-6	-	CASSLDEQETQYF	TGTGCCAGCAGCTTAGACGAGCAAGAGACCCAGTACTTC
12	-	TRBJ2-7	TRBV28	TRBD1	CASGRTGYEQYF	TGTGCCAGCGGCCGGACAGGGTACGAGCAGTACTTC
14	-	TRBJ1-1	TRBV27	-	CASSLPGLNTEAFF	TGTGCCAGCAGTTTACCGGGGTTGAACACTGAAGCTTTCTTT
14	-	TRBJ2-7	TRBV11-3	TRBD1	CASSLTGVDAEQYF	TGTGCCAGCAGCCTGACAGGGGTTGATGCCGAGCAGTACTTC
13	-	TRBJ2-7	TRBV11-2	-	CASSHGTSYEQYF	TGTGCCAGCAGCCACGGGACCTCCTACGAGCAGTACTTC
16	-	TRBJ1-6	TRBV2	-	CASSDFESSYNSPLHF	TGTGCCAGCAGTGATTTCGAGAGCTCCTATAATTCACCCCTCCACTTT
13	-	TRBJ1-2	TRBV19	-	CASSSAGEWGYTF	TGTGCCAGTAGTTCCGCCGGGGAATGGGGCTACACCTTC
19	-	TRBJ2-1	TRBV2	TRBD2	CASSEALRLAGWDNNEQFF	TGTGCCAGCAGTGAAGCGCTTCGACTAGCGGGGTGGGATAACAATGAGCAGTTCTTC
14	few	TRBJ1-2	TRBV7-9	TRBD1	CASTRMDRVHGYTF	TGTGCCAGCACCCGGATGGACAGGGTCCATGGCTACACCTTC
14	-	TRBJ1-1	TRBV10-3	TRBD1	CAISESRTGAEAFF	TGTGCCATCAGTGAGTCGAGGACAGGGGCCGAAGCTTTCTTT
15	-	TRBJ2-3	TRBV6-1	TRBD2	CASSRLAEGTDTQYF	TGTGCCAGCAGTCGACTAGCGGAGGGGACAGATACGCAGTATTTT
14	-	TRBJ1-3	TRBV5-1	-	CASSLGTASDTIYF	TGCGCCAGCAGCTTGGGAACGGCGTCCGACACCATATATTTT
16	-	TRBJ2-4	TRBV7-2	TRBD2	CASSFGGGTAKNIQYF	TGTGCCAGCAGCTTCGGCGGGGGGACGGCCAAAAACATTCAGTACTTC
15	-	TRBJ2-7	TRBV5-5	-	CASSLAGGNTYEQYF	TGTGCCAGCAGCTTGGCTGGGGGCAATACTTACGAGCAGTACTTC
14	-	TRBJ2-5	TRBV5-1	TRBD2	CASRLAGVFETQYF	TGCGCCAGCAGACTAGCGGGGGTGTTTGAGACCCAGTACTTC
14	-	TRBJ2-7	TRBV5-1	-	CASRLRTAAYEQYF	TGCGCCAGCAGACTACGGACCGCCGCCTACGAGCAGTACTTC
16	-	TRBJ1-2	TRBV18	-	CASSPPSIQRAYGYTF	TGTGCCAGCTCACCACCGAGCATCCAGCGCGCATATGGCTACACCTTC
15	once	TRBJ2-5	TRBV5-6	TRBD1	CASSLYDREMETQYF	TGTGCCAGCAGCTTGTATGACAGGGAAATGGAGACCCAGTACTTC
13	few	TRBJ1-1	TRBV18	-	CASSFGGSTEAFF	TGTGCCAGCTCATTTGGGGGTAGCACTGAAGCTTTCTTT
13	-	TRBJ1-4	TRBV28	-	CASSFSTNEKLFF	TGTGCCAGCAGTTTTTCGACTAATGAAAAACTGTTTTTT
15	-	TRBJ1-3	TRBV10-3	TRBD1	CAIRAEGAAGNTIYF	TGTGCCATCAGAGCGGAGGGGGCAGCTGGAAACACCATATATTTT
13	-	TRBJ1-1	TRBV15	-	CATSGTPRGEAFF	TGTGCCACCAGCGGTACTCCCCGTGGGGAAGCTTTCTTT
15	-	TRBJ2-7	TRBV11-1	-	CASSPGLTSSYEQYF	TGTGCCAGCAGCCCTGGACTAACGAGCTCCTACGAGCAGTACTTC
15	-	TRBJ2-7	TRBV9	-	CASSVAEGITGEQYF	TGTGCCAGCAGCGTAGCGGAGGGGATCACGGGCGAGCAGTACTTC
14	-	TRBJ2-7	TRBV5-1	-	CASSLVGSSYEQYF	TGCGCCAGCAGCTTGGTGGGAAGCTCCTACGAGCAGTACTTC
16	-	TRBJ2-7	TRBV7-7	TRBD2	CASSPFSGGTSYEQYF	TGTGCTAGCAGCCCTTTTAGCGGGGGGACCTCCTACGAGCAGTACTTC